This entry features one T cell receptor beta chain sequence. The data stem from a study of CD8 T cells in Susac syndrome. Across the whole study: Among the Susac syndrome patients who underwent sequencing, about 6 had clinically active disease, while eight of them were in remission.

Roughly 0.5 to 1 ug RNA was reverse transcribed with random hexamers. MiXCR, run by TCRdb on the immunoSEQ multiplex PCR reads, gives a single entry per CDR3 protein. The sample records about 120,000 distinct CDR3 sequences, around 94% being singletons. Trimming took 0 bases from V and 4 from J, leaving 12 bases between them. Germline CDR1 DFQATT, CDR2 SNEGSKA (reference sequence). The CDR3 is 14 residues long. The sequencing input was CD8+ T cells from PBMCs. This clonotype originated in a human donor with Susac syndrome. The V gene is TRBV20-1, the J gene TRBJ1-2; maybe TRBD1 (5 bases). CDR3 loop: CSARDLAQGYGYTF. CDR3 nucleotides: TGCAGTGCTAGAGATCTGGCGCAGGGCTATGGCTACACCTTC.